This is a list of T cell receptor beta chains from one sample in a study of T cells in Graves' hyperthyroidism and ophthalmopathy. Via MiXCR, TCRdb re-called the multiplex PCR reads, giving one row per CDR3 protein. Among 650,000 to 700,000 distinct CDR3 sequences listed, about 18% were seen once. The material sequenced was blood. Receptors originate from a man aged 50 to 60 with Graves' hyperthyroidism. Each CDR3 is given with its conserved first and last residue. D genes are given only for firm matches. Clone size, where shown, is once, few, many, or a class for clones that have expanded.

TGTGCCAGCAGTTATCGACGGATTAGCTCTGGAAACACCATATATTTT	CASSYRRISSGNTIYF	many	TRBJ1-3	TRBV2	.
TGTGCCAGCAGCTTGAAAGTTGGACTAGCCAACTACGAGCAGTACTTC	CASSLKVGLANYEQYF	few	TRBJ2-7	TRBV5-4	TRBD2
TGCAGTGCTAGGGACAGGGCGGCGGGAAACACCATATATTTT	CSARDRAAGNTIYF	few	TRBJ1-3	TRBV20-1	TRBD1
TGTGCCAGCAGCCCAGGCGGGAGGGGAAACAATGAGCAGTTCTTC	CASSPGGRGNNEQFF	.	TRBJ2-1	TRBV5-4	TRBD2
TGCGCCAGCAGCTTGGGGACTAGCTCCGTCACAGATACGCAGTATTTT	CASSLGTSSVTDTQYF	many	TRBJ2-3	TRBV5-1	TRBD2
TGCGCCAGCAGCTTGGAGTGGACCGGGGAGCTGTTTTTT	CASSLEWTGELFF	.	TRBJ2-2	TRBV5-1	.
TGTGCCAGCTCTTCGGGCGCAGGGAACGGGTACAATGAGCGGTTCTTC	CASSSGAGNGYNERFF	few	TRBJ2-1	TRBV18	.
TGTGCCAGCAGTTTACGGGAGGGTTACGAGCAGTACTTC	CASSLREGYEQYF	many	TRBJ2-7	TRBV28	TRBD2
TGTGCCAGCATCTTAGATGGCGGCCCCTACGAGCAGTACTTC	CASILDGGPYEQYF	.	TRBJ2-7	TRBV7-9	.
TGTGCCAGCAGTTTAACGGGCAGGGTAAAACAGCCCCAGCATTTT	CASSLTGRVKQPQHF	.	TRBJ1-5	TRBV28	.
TGTGCCAGCAGTTCCCATACAGGGGGCACCGGGGAGCTGTTTTTT	CASSSHTGGTGELFF	many	TRBJ2-2	TRBV12-3/TRBV12-4	TRBD1
TGTGCCAGCAGCGTGACTAGCTACGGCTACAATGAGCAGTTCTTC	CASSVTSYGYNEQFF	many	TRBJ2-1	TRBV7-2	TRBD2
TGTGCCAGCAGCTGGGGACTAGCGGGAGTGACCGAGCAGTACTTC	CASSWGLAGVTEQYF	many	TRBJ2-7	TRBV13	TRBD2
TGTGCCAGCAGCTCGGGCAGCGTGGAGAAAACTTTCTTT	CASSSGSVEKTFF	.	TRBJ1-1	TRBV5-4	.
TGTGCCTGGAGTATCACCGGGACTAGCGGGAGGGAGACCCAGTACTTC	CAWSITGTSGRETQYF	many	TRBJ2-5	TRBV30	TRBD2
TGTGCCAGCAGACCGGACAGGGGCAATCAGCCCCAGCATTTT	CASRPDRGNQPQHF	many	TRBJ1-5	TRBV2	TRBD1
TGTGCCAGCAGCGGAAGTGGGGACAGGGGCACCGGGGAGCTGTTTTTT	CASSGSGDRGTGELFF	many	TRBJ2-2	TRBV9	TRBD1
TGTGCCAGCAGTTACTCGAGTGCGGGTAGCACCGGGGAGCTGTTTTTT	CASSYSSAGSTGELFF	many	TRBJ2-2	TRBV6-5	.
TGTGCCATCAGGGACTCGCGGGCAGGGAAAGAGCAGTACTTC	CAIRDSRAGKEQYF	many	TRBJ2-7	TRBV10-3	.
TGTGCCAGCAGTCTTCCACAGGGGTCGCAGTTCTTC	CASSLPQGSQFF	.	TRBJ2-1	TRBV6-2/TRBV6-3	TRBD1
TGTGCCAGCAGTTTACAGGCACCCCCCACAGATACGCAGTATTTT	CASSLQAPPTDTQYF	few	TRBJ2-3	TRBV28	.
TGCGCCAGCAGCCAAGCTAGCGGGGGCCTCGAGACCCAGTACTTC	CASSQASGGLETQYF	.	TRBJ2-5	TRBV4-1	TRBD2
TGTGCCAGCAGTAGACTAGCATCTCAAGAGACCCAGTACTTC	CASSRLASQETQYF	few	TRBJ2-5	TRBV7-9	TRBD2
TGCGCCAGCACCTCTGGTTCCGGTGGGGACCAGTACTTC	CASTSGSGGDQYF	few	TRBJ2-5	TRBV5-1	.
TGTGCCAGCAGCTTGTTAGGGGGCGACGAGCAGTACTTC	CASSLLGGDEQYF	many	TRBJ2-7	TRBV7-2	TRBD1
TGTGCCTGGAGTGTAGGCAGGGGGAACACCGGGGAGCTGTTTTTT	CAWSVGRGNTGELFF	.	TRBJ2-2	TRBV30	.
TGTGCCAGCAGTATCTCCGGGACACCGAACACTGAAGCTTTCTTT	CASSISGTPNTEAFF	many	TRBJ1-1	TRBV27	.
TGCGCCAGCAGACGGACAGGGGCCCTGGACACTGAAGCTTTCTTT	CASRRTGALDTEAFF	many	TRBJ1-1	TRBV5-1	TRBD1
TGTGCCAGCAGCTTAGTTGGGGCAGGGTTGGGCAATGAGCAGTTCTTC	CASSLVGAGLGNEQFF	.	TRBJ2-1	TRBV7-9	.
TGCAGCGTCAACAGGGATGGCTATGGCTACACCTTC	CSVNRDGYGYTF	many	TRBJ1-2	TRBV29-1	.
TGTGCCAGCAGTTTACCCCGCCTTGGGGGGGGCATCTTCTACGAGCAGTACTTC	CASSLPRLGGGIFYEQYF	.	TRBJ2-7	TRBV28	.
TGCAGCGTTCATGCGGGTAGTTCCTACGAGCAGTACTTC	CSVHAGSSYEQYF	few	TRBJ2-7	TRBV29-1	.
TGCAGCGTAGACTGGGACAGGGTTTCCGAGCAGTACTTC	CSVDWDRVSEQYF	few	TRBJ2-7	TRBV29-1	TRBD1
TGCAGCGTTGGGGGGGGGGCATGGGAGACCCAGTACTTC	CSVGGGAWETQYF	few	TRBJ2-5	TRBV29-1	.
TGTGCCAGCAGTTCGGTCGGGACAGGTCTTCACACTGAAGCTTTCTTT	CASSSVGTGLHTEAFF	few	TRBJ1-1	TRBV6-2/TRBV6-3	TRBD1
TGTGCCAGCAGCTTAGCGCGCGGGGGGGGCGGCACAGATACGCAGTATTTT	CASSLARGGGGTDTQYF	many	TRBJ2-3	TRBV7-2	TRBD2
TGTGCCAGCAGTGTAGGGGGCGTATCCGGGGAGCTGTTTTTT	CASSVGGVSGELFF	few	TRBJ2-2	TRBV27	TRBD1
TGTGCCAGCAGTGTACCCAATTCACCCCTCCACTTT	CASSVPNSPLHF	.	TRBJ1-6	TRBV28	.
TGTGCCAGCATCCCAAGAGGGGGCGGGAGGGGCCCGCACTCTGGGGCCAACGTCCTGACTTTC	CASIPRGGGRGPHSGANVLTF	many	TRBJ2-6	TRBV12-3/TRBV12-4	TRBD2
TGCGCCAGCAGCTTGGGCGGGACTAGCGGGACCGAAGAGACCCAGTACTTC	CASSLGGTSGTEETQYF	.	TRBJ2-5	TRBV5-1	TRBD2
TGTGCCTGGAGTTTACAGGAGGGCAATCAGCCCCAGCATTTT	CAWSLQEGNQPQHF	few	TRBJ1-5	TRBV30	.